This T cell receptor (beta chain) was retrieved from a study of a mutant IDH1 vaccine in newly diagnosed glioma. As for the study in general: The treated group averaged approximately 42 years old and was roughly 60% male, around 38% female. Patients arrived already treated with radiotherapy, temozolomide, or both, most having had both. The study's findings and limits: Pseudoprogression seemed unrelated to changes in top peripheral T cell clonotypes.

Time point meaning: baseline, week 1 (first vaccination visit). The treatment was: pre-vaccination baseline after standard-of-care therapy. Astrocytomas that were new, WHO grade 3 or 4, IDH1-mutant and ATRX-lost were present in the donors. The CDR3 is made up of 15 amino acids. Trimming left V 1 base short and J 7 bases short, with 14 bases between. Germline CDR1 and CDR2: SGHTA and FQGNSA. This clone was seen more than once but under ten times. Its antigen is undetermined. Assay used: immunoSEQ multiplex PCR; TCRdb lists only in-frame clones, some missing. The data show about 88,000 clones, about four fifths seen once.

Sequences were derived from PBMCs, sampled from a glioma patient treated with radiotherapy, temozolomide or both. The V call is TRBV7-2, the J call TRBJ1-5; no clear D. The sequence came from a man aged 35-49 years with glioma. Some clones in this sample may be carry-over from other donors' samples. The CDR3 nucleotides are TGTGCCAGCAGCTTAGTTGGGTTCCACGACCAGCCCCAGCATTTT. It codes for CASSLVGFHDQPQHF. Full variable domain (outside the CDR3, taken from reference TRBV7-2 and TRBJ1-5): GAGVSQSPSNKVTEKGKDVELRCDPISGHTALYWYRQSLGQGLEFLIYFQGNSAPDKSGLPSDRFSAERTGGSVSTLTIQRTQQEDSAVYLCASSLVGFHDQPQHFGDGTRLSIL.